Listed below are T cell receptor beta chains from one sample, sequenced in a study of blood T cells in healthy people across ages. TCRdb reanalysed the 5' RACE reads using MiXCR and keeps one entry per CDR3 protein. This table holds around 820,000 distinct CDR3 sequences, 20% to 25% found once. This sample also appeared in a second study, on T cells of mothers and their children.

Sequencing input: blood. The source is a boy younger than 18 in good health. Each CDR3 is given with its conserved first and last residue. A D gene is named only where the DNA matches it firmly. For some rows the clone size is stated as once, few or many, or as a class when expanded; others skip it.

d_gene	v_gene	abundance	j_gene	CDR3nt	CDR3aa
-	TRBV29-1	-	TRBJ2-7	TGCAGTGTTGAAGGGTTTGGGATGTACGAGCAGTACTTC	CSVEGFGMYEQYF
-	TRBV2	-	TRBJ1-4	TGTGCCAGCAGTGCAGGTGACCTAAGGGGAAAACTGTTTTTT	CASSAGDLRGKLFF
-	TRBV7-2	-	TRBJ2-7	TGTGCCAGCAGCTTAGGCGCCCAGATTGTGAACGAGCAGTACTTC	CASSLGAQIVNEQYF
-	TRBV19	-	TRBJ2-1	TGTGCCAGTGGGGAAAGATACTTCAATGAGCAGTTCTTC	CASGERYFNEQFF
-	TRBV29-1	-	TRBJ2-3	TGCAGCGGAGTCCAGCCGGACACAGATACGCAGTATTTT	CSGVQPDTDTQYF
-	TRBV9	-	TRBJ2-6	TGTGCCAGCAGCTCCGACAGGCCTCCACCCTCTGGGGCCAACGTCCTGACTTTC	CASSSDRPPPSGANVLTF
-	TRBV28	many	TRBJ2-1	TGTGCCAGCATCGGGCTAGCGAAGGGCAATGAGCAGTTCTTC	CASIGLAKGNEQFF
-	TRBV4-3	-	TRBJ2-3	TGCGCCAGCAGCCAAGAGGGCAGGGGATGGGATACGCAGTATTTT	CASSQEGRGWDTQYF
-	TRBV12-3/TRBV12-4	-	TRBJ1-4	TGTGCCAGCAGTTTACTCGTGGGAGCAACTAATGAAAAACTGTTTTTT	CASSLLVGATNEKLFF
-	TRBV27	few	TRBJ2-5	TGTGCCAGCAGGCGGACGGGGTACCAAGAGACCCAGTACTTC	CASRRTGYQETQYF
-	TRBV18	few	TRBJ2-3	TGTGCCAGCTCACCGAAGGAGGATACGCAGTATTTT	CASSPKEDTQYF
-	TRBV28	-	TRBJ2-2	TGTGCCAGCAGTTTAGCGTCCGGGGAGCTGTTTTTT	CASSLASGELFF
-	TRBV4-3	-	TRBJ2-3	TGCGCCAGCAGCCAAGATCGGGCGGTGGATACGCAGTATTTT	CASSQDRAVDTQYF
-	TRBV7-9	-	TRBJ1-4	TGTGCCAGCCGCCCCACAGATAATGAAAAACTGTTTTTT	CASRPTDNEKLFF
-	TRBV6-1	-	TRBJ2-4	TGTGCCAGCAGTACCTTCCTATCCTCAGCCAAAAACATTCAGTACTTC	CASSTFLSSAKNIQYF
-	TRBV29-1	-	TRBJ2-5	TGCAGCGTTGAAGGGAAAGAGACTAGTGGGGACGAGACCCAGTACTTC	CSVEGKETSGDETQYF